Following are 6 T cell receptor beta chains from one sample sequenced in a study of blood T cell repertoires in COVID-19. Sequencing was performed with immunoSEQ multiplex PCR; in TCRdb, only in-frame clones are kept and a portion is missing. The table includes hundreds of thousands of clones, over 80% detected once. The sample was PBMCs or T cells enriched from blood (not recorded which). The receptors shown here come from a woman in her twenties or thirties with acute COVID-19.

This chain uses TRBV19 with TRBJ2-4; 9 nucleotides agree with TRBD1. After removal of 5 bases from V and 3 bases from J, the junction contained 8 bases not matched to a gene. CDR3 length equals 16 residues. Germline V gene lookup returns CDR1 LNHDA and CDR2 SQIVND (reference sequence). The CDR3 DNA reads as TGTGCCAGTAGTCCCCCGGGACAGGGAGTCAAAAACATTCAGTACTTC. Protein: CASSPPGQGVKNIQYF. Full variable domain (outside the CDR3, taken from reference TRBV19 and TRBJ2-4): DGGITQSPKYLFRKEGQNVTLSCEQNLNHDAMYWYRQDPGQGLRLIYYSQIVNDFQKGDIAEGYSVSREKKESFPLTVTSAQKNPTAFYLCASSPPGQGVKNIQYFGAGTRLSVL.

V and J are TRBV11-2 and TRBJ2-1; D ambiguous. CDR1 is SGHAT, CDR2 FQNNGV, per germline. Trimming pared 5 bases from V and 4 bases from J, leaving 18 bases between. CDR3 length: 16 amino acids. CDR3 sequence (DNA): TGTGCCAGCAGCCGACACAGACAAGAACTTTACAATGAGCAGTTCTTC. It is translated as CASSRHRQELYNEQFF.

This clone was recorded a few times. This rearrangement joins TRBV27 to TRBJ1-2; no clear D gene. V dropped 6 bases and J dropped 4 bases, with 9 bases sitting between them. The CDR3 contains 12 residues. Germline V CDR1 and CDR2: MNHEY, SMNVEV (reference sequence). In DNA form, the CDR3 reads TGTGCCAGCAGGCGAGGGCCCTATGGCTACACCTTC. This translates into CASRRGPYGYTF.

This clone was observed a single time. The CDR3 DNA reads TGCGCCAGCAGCTTGGGAGCGGGAGAAAGCACAGATACGCAGTATTTT. Translation gives CASSLGAGESTDTQYF. This chain uses TRBV5-1 with TRBJ2-3; 8 nucleotides match TRBD2. With V trimmed by 0 bases and J by 0 bases, 3 bases remained unmatched. CDR3 length: 16 residues. Per the germline V gene, CDR1 is SGHRS and CDR2 is YFSETQ.

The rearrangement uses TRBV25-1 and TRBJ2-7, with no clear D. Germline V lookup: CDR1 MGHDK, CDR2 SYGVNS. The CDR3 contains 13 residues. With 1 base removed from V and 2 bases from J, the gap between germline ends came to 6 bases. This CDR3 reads CASSESRTYEQYF. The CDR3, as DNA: TGTGCCAGCAGTGAATCGCGCACCTACGAGCAGTACTTC.

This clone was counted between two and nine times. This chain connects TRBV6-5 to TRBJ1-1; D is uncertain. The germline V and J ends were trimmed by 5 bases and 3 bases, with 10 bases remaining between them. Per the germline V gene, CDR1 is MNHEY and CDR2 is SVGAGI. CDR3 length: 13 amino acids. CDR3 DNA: TGTGCCAGCAGTCCCAGGCGGGACACTGAAGCTTTCTTT. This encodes CASSPRRDTEAFF.